This T cell receptor (beta chain) was profiled in a study of T-cell memory formation after mild COVID-19. About the study: Among the donors, TCR clusters were largely specific to each donor.

The table lists this clonotype with a few counts. Via MiXCR, TCRdb re-called the 5' RACE reads, giving one row per CDR3 protein. Of fewer than 250,000 distinct CDR3 sequences listed, approximately 15% were seen once; the top ten hold approximately 2.1%. Per the germline V gene, CDR1 is DFQATT and CDR2 is SNEGSKA (reference sequence). This CDR3 is 15 amino acids long. J lost 5 bases, V lost 3 bases, and 9 bases had no gene match. The source of this sequence is an adult woman who had mild COVID-19 (a few samples of this study predate the infection). Cell type and time point are not known. The chain combines TRBV20-1 with TRBJ1-1; 10 bases are a match to TRBD1. Sequenced: PBMCs or a T cell subset sorted from them (not recorded which). The CDR3 coding sequence is TGCAGTGCTAGGGTGACCGGGACAGGGGCTACTGAAGCTTTCTTT. As protein: CSARVTGTGATEAFF.